These 19 T cell receptor beta chains were all obtained from the same sample, sequenced in a study of blood T cell repertoires in COVID-19. Repertoires were generated with immunoSEQ multiplex PCR, while TCRdb's copy carries only in-frame clones and drops some. This sample carries roughly 380,000 clones, roughly nine tenths of them seen once, and the ten largest clones take about 3.9%. Sequenced input: peripheral blood. Every receptor here comes from a woman between 55 and 75 years old with COVID-19, enrolled during active disease.

This clone was seen more than once but under ten times. The chain links TRBV5-1 to TRBJ2-3; 8 bases align to TRBD2. Germline V CDR1 and CDR2: SGHRS, YFSETQ. CDR3 size: 15 residues. The junction had 5 bases not matched to a gene; V was cut back by 5 bases and J by 0 bases. Written as DNA, the CDR3 is TGCGCCAGCAGTATTAGCGGGGCTAGCACAGATACGCAGTATTTT. Encoded protein: CASSISGASTDTQYF.

The V gene is TRBV18, the J gene TRBJ1-5, with TRBD1 matching 7 bases. The CDR3 sequence is 17 residues long. Germline trimming cut 1 base from V and 6 bases from J; bases unmatched to any gene: 12. CDR1 is KGHSH and CDR2 is LQKENI in the germline V gene. This CDR3 is CASSPLQGKGTGQPQHF. CDR3 coding DNA: TGTGCCAGCTCACCACTACAGGGGAAAGGGACGGGTCAGCCCCAGCATTTT.

The V gene is TRBV28, the J gene TRBJ1-4; 8 bases are a match to TRBD1. There are 17 residues in the CDR3. With V trimmed by 5 bases and J by 7 bases, 15 bases remained unmatched. Germline CDR1 reads MDHEN; CDR2 reads SYDVKM. The CDR3 bases are TGTGCCAGCAGTCCCAGGACAGGGCTCCAAGAGGGTGAAAAACTGTTTTTT. As protein: CASSPRTGLQEGEKLFF.

This rearrangement joins TRBV11-1 to TRBJ1-6; TRBD1 matches at 9 bases. V gave up 4 bases and J gave up 7 bases; unmatched junction bases: 5. CDR3 length: 15 amino acids. CDR1 and CDR2 from the germline V gene are SGHAT and FQDESV (reference sequence). CDR3 bases: TGTGCCAGCAGCTCCGGCGACAGGGGGAATTCACCCCTCCACTTT. Its translation is CASSSGDRGNSPLHF.

This chain joins TRBV5-6 and TRBJ2-6; no reliable D call. CDR1 and CDR2 from the germline V gene are SGHDT and YYEEEE. This CDR3 region has 16 residues. Trimming cost V 1 base and J 0 bases, with 8 bases left between them. The CDR3 DNA sequence: TGTGCCAGCAGCTTGAGACTCCGCTCTGGGGCCAACGTCCTGACTTTC. It specifies CASSLRLRSGANVLTF.

The chain recombines TRBV2 with TRBJ1-1, with 7 bases matching TRBD1. Unmatched junction bases numbered 11, after V lost 3 bases and J lost 10 bases. This CDR3 is built from 14 residues. In germline, CDR1 is SNHLY, CDR2 FYNNEI. The CDR3 loop is CASSEEAGTVGAFF. CDR3 DNA: TGTGCCAGCAGTGAGGAGGCCGGGACAGTAGGAGCTTTCTTT.

In DNA, the CDR3 is TGTGCCACCAGCAGAGACAAACAGGGAACAGTTGAAGCTTTCTTT. Encoded protein: CATSRDKQGTVEAFF. The rearrangement uses TRBV15 and TRBJ1-1, with D tentatively TRBD1 (6 bases). CDR1 and CDR2 (germline): LNHNV, YYDKDF (reference sequence). CDR3 length: 15 amino acids. The V end was cut by 0 bases, the J end by 7 bases, with 15 bases between.

The chain combines TRBV6-1 with TRBJ1-5, with D hard to call. The V and J ends lost 3 bases and 3 bases respectively, with 9 bases between them. Germline loops: CDR1 MNHNS, CDR2 SASEGT. The CDR3 consists of 14 residues. The CDR3 DNA reads TGTGCCAGCAGTGAGGCCAGGATCAATCAGCCCCAGCATTTT. Protein product: CASSEARINQPQHF.

The chain combines TRBV4-2 with TRBJ2-6; the D is unclear. Trimming took off 4 bases at V and 0 bases at J, with 10 bases between the two ends. Germline assignment: CDR1 LGHNA and CDR2 YNFKEQ. This CDR3 has 16 residues. The CDR3 DNA is TGTGCCAGCAGCCGAGAACTTCTCTCTGGGGCCAACGTCCTGACTTTC. It codes for CASSRELLSGANVLTF.

The chain couples TRBV7-9 to TRBJ1-1; 7 bases match TRBD1. Germline V CDR1 and CDR2: SEHNR, FQNEAQ (reference sequence). Trimming at V came to 5 bases and at J to 10 bases, leaving 7 bases not matched to a gene. CDR3 size: 12 residues. CDR3: CASSKIQGGAFF. In DNA form, the CDR3 reads TGTGCCAGCAGCAAAATCCAGGGGGGAGCTTTCTTT.

The chain combines TRBV12-3 or TRBV12-4 with TRBJ1-3; D is uncertain. CDR3 length: 13 amino acids. Trimming stripped 7 bases from V and 2 bases from J, with 9 bases between. CDR3 nucleotides: TGTGCCAGCACCCGGTCGGCTGGAAACACCATATATTTT. Protein product: CASTRSAGNTIYF.

V usage is TRBV11-3 and J usage is TRBJ1-1; TRBD1 might be the D (6 bases). V was pared by 1 base and J by 5 bases, with 14 bases between. CDR1 and CDR2 (germline): SGHNT, YENEEA. The CDR3 is 15 amino acids. CDR3 coding DNA: TGTGCCAGCAGCTTAGGAGGATCAGGGGAAACTGAAGCTTTCTTT. This encodes CASSLGGSGETEAFF.

The J gene is TRBJ2-2, the V gene TRBV28, with D perhaps matching TRBD1 (6 bases). The CDR3 has 16 amino acids. Per the germline V gene, CDR1 is MDHEN and CDR2 is SYDVKM. The ends were cut back, 5 bases at V and 0 bases at J, with 13 bases in the middle. The CDR3 region is CASSTQGSPNTGELFF. The CDR3 coding sequence is TGTGCCAGCAGTACACAGGGAAGTCCGAACACCGGGGAGCTGTTTTTT.

The chain uses TRBV29-1 and TRBJ1-2, with 7 bases aligning to TRBD1. Germline V CDR1 and CDR2: SQVTM, ANQGSEA. This CDR3 is built from 13 residues. J was trimmed by 5 bases and V by 3 bases; bases with no gene match: 6. For the CDR3, the DNA is TGCAGCGTTGAGAAGGGGGCGGGGTATGGCTACACCTTC. Protein: CSVEKGAGYGYTF.

The rearrangement uses TRBV11-2 and TRBJ1-5; D unresolved. Germline CDR1 is SGHAT and CDR2 is FQNNGV. V shed 5 bases and J shed 4 bases, with 9 bases lying between them. The CDR3 consists of 13 residues. CDR3 region: CASSVGPNQPQHF. As DNA, the CDR3 is TGTGCCAGCAGCGTTGGGCCGAATCAGCCCCAGCATTTT.

The gene calls are TRBV6-5 and TRBJ1-2; TRBD1 matches at 8 bases. J was trimmed by 1 base and V by 6 bases; bases with no gene match: 4. Germline CDR1 is MNHEY and CDR2 is SVGAGI. The CDR3 length is 14 residues. CDR3 region: CASRNGQGNYGYTF. CDR3 DNA: TGTGCCAGCAGGAACGGACAGGGTAACTATGGCTACACCTTC.

This chain links TRBV3-1 (or the pseudogene TRBV3-2) with TRBJ2-3, with 11 bases identical to TRBD2. The CDR3 spans 17 residues. Germline V gives CDR1 LGHDT, CDR2 YNNKEL (reference sequence). The J segment lost 3 bases and the V segment lost 4 bases, leaving 9 bases of the junction unmatched. The CDR3 is CASSPHQLAGVTDTQYF. The CDR3 DNA reads as TGTGCCAGCAGCCCCCACCAACTAGCGGGGGTTACAGATACGCAGTATTTT.

This chain joins TRBV19 and TRBJ1-1, with 7 nucleotides matching TRBD1. The CDR3 runs to 11 residues. V shed 4 bases and J 10 bases; nucleotides not matched to a gene: 3. Germline CDR1 is LNHDA and CDR2 is SQIVND (reference sequence). CDR3 DNA: TGTGCCAGTAGTAGAGACAGGGCAGCTTTCTTT. This sequence encodes CASSRDRAAFF.

This sequence joins TRBV9 and TRBJ2-7; the match to TRBD1 covers 10 bases. The J segment lost 2 bases and the V segment lost 1 base, leaving 3 bases of the junction unmatched. Looked up from germline, CDR1 is SGDLS and CDR2 is YYNGEE. The CDR3 is made up of 15 amino acids. The CDR3 reads CASSVPGQGTYEQYF. As DNA, the CDR3 is TGTGCCAGCAGCGTACCGGGACAGGGGACCTACGAGCAGTACTTC. Full variable domain (missing parts from reference TRBV9 and TRBJ2-7): DSGVTQTPKHLITATGQRVTLRCSPRSGDLSVYWYQQSLDQGLQFLIQYYNGEERAKGNILERFSAQQFPDLHSELNLSSLELGDSALYFCASSVPGQGTYEQYFGPGTRLTVT.